Below are 9 T cell receptor beta chains sequenced from a single sample in a study of tumor and adjacent non-tumor tissue in lung cancer. Three rounds of nested PCR, following a modified ARM-PCR protocol, produced the TCRbeta library. TCRdb fed the multiplex PCR reads into MiXCR, producing one record per CDR3 protein. The data contain roughly 120,000 distinct CDR3 sequences, roughly 80% of them singletons. No cell sorting was done before RNA was extracted from the tissue. Sequenced: lung tumor tissue. The receptors originated from a woman in her fifties or sixties with non-small cell lung cancer.

In the case of this clonotype: The missing conserved phenylalanine or tryptophan at the end of this CDR3 makes a read error likely. The DNA is left out, because the CDR3 cannot be placed on it with certainty; the CDR3 is given as TCRdb lists it. V and J are TRBV20-1 and TRBJ2-7. Counting both end residues, the CDR3 totals 11 amino acids. CDR1 and CDR2 (germline): DFQATT, SNEGSKA (reference sequence). CDR3 loop: CRARGTYEQNL.

This clonotype was seen ten or more times. This chain uses TRBV5-5 with TRBJ1-4; tentative D call: TRBD1 (6 bases). V lost 0 bases, J lost 4 bases, and 10 bases lay in between. Germline V gene sequence: CDR1 SGHKS, CDR2 YYEKEE (reference sequence). The CDR3 loop spans 15 amino acids. For the CDR3, the DNA is TGTGCCAGCAGCTTGGAAGGACAGCTTAATGAAAAACTGTTTTTT. As protein: CASSLEGQLNEKLFF.

Remarks on this clonotype: One end of the junction fails to match germline, which may point to a read error. The chain recombines TRBV11-1 with TRBJ1-1, with D hard to call. The CDR3 contains 16 residues. The V gene's germline CDR1 is SGHAT and CDR2 FQDESV (reference sequence). The CDR3 DNA follows: TGTGCCAGCAGCTTAGTGGGCGCTATCCCGAATACTGAAGTTTTCTTT. It translates to CASSLVGAIPNTEVFF.

This clonotype was recorded only once. A much larger clone lies one base from this, so it may be a read error. The gene calls are TRBV20-1 and TRBJ1-2; D call uncertain. Germline CDR1 and CDR2: DFQATT and SNEGSKA (reference sequence). The CDR3 has 11 residues. For the CDR3, the DNA is TGCAGTGCTAAGGACCGCTATGGCTACGCCTTC. Residues: CSAKDRYGYAF.

Points on this clonotype: A junction boundary mismatches the germline segment, possibly from a read error. J is TRBJ2-1 and V is TRBV11-2; TRBD1 is a possible D gene (5 bases). The germline CDR1 and CDR2 sequences are SGHAT and FQNNGV. The CDR3 is 14 residues long. DNA for the CDR3: TGTGCCAGTGCTCCAGGGATAGGGTATGGTGAGCGGTTCTTC. The encoded protein is CASAPGIGYGERFF.

On this clonotype: Germline and junction disagree at one end, which may indicate a read error. This chain uses TRBV29-1 with TRBJ2-1; D possibly corresponds to TRBD2 (5 bases). The CDR3 contains 17 residues. The V gene's germline CDR1 is SQVTM and CDR2 ANQGSEA. In DNA form, the CDR3 reads TGCAACGTTGAAGTTAATGGAAACCGGGAAGGTTACAATGAGCACTTCTTC. It specifies CNVEVNGNREGYNEHFF.

This clonotype appeared a few times. A much larger clone lies one base from this, so it may be a read error. The gene calls are TRBV12-3 or TRBV12-4 and TRBJ2-3; no definite D call. The length of the CDR3 is 12 residues. With 6 bases removed from V and 8 bases from J, the gap between germline ends came to 12 bases. The CDR3 reads CASRSDGVTQYF. CDR3 nucleotides: TGTGCCAGCAGATCCGACGGAGTTACGCAGTATTTT.

This clonotype has a handful of counts. The J gene is TRBJ2-3, the V gene TRBV10-3, with no clear D. Trimming took 6 bases from V and 2 from J, leaving 12 bases between them. The length of the CDR3 is 14 residues. The germline V gene has CDR1 ENHRY and CDR2 SYGVKD. CDR3 DNA sequence: TGTGCCATCAGCTTTATGGAACACACAGATACGCAGTATTTT. It codes for CAISFMEHTDTQYF.

The chain links TRBV6-2 or TRBV6-3 to TRBJ2-2, with TRBD1 as a possible D gene (5 bases). The germline V gene has CDR1 MNHEY and CDR2 SVGEGT. Trimming stripped 7 bases from V and 1 base from J, with 19 bases between. The CDR3 contains 17 residues. Here the CDR3 DNA reads TGTGCCAGCAAGATGACCCTGGCAGGGTGGAACACCGGGGAGCTGTTTTTT. This sequence encodes CASKMTLAGWNTGELFF.